This T cell receptor (beta chain) was retrieved from a study of T cell responses to AZD1222 COVID-19 vaccine. Whole-study results and caveats: Nearly half of spike-specific TCRs reportedly target unmutated variant regions. Seropositivity was recorded at baseline in only 6 or 7 AZD1222 recipients. There were mostly white British donors and more females than males, and clonal diversity was possibly underestimated. Spike-spanning, vaccine-associated CD4 TCRs were dominant at 160-218 and 743-854.

Clones were sequenced by immunoSEQ multiplex PCR, and TCRdb holds only the in-frame ones, with some missing. The sample lists 15,000 to 20,000 clones, just under 90% occurring once. The CDR3 has 14 amino acids. Germline V lookup: CDR1 SGHDT, CDR2 YYEEEE. Deletions cut 4 bases from V and 1 base from J, with 11 bases between. Comment on this clone: Antigen unknown.

The chain recombines TRBV5-6 with TRBJ1-1; weak D call: TRBD1 (5 bases). The material was peripheral blood, obtained 28 days after the second AZD1222 dose. This sequence was found in an adult who received the AZD1222 COVID-19 vaccine. The CDR3 DNA is TGTGCCAGCAGCCCTGATGGGGGGAACACTGAAGCTTTCTTT. The encoded protein is CASSPDGGNTEAFF.